What follows are 29 T cell receptor beta chains derived from one specimen sequenced in a study of CD8+ T cells in alopecia areata. TCR sequencing used cDNA made by reverse transcription of extracted RNA. TCRdb's copy holds only in-frame clones and misses some; the assay was immunoSEQ multiplex PCR. The table lists almost 250,000 clones, about 68% of them singletons. The source material was CD4+ T cells sorted from blood, sampled at week 0. These receptors originate from a human donor with alopecia areata.

The rearrangement links TRBV12-2 to TRBJ2-7; the table's D call, TRBD2, has no DNA check behind it. TRBV12-2 is reported as a pseudogene. CDR3 length: 15 amino acids. DNA of the CDR3: TGTGCAAGTCGCTTAGAGCGGGGGCCTCGAGGGGAGCAGTACTTC. It is translated as CASRLERGPRGEQYF.

This clone appeared a few times. The chain is built from TRBV29-1 and TRBJ2-7, with TRBD1 matching over 9 bases. This CDR3 region has 13 residues. Germline CDR1 SQVTM, CDR2 ANQGSEA. The V gene end was trimmed by 7 bases and the J gene end by 0 bases; junction bases not matched to a gene: 4. CDR3 coding DNA: TGCAGCGCCGGGACAGGGAACTCCTACGAGCAGTACTTC. Translation: CSAGTGNSYEQYF.

This clone has more than one count but fewer than ten. The rearrangement joins TRBV27 to TRBJ2-6; TRBD1 matches 11 bases. Germline loops: CDR1 MNHEY, CDR2 SMNVEV (reference sequence). V lost 1 base, J lost 2 bases, and 4 bases stayed unmatched. CDR3 size: 18 residues. CDR3 bases: TGTGCCAGCAGTTTATTCGGACAGGGGGCGGCTGGGGCCAACGTCCTGACTTTC. Protein sequence: CASSLFGQGAAGANVLTF.

The chain recombines TRBV4-3 with TRBJ1-1; D might be TRBD1 (5 bases). The CDR3 totals 14 residues. Germline V gives CDR1 LGHNA, CDR2 YSLEER. Trimming shortened V by 1 base and J by 4 bases, and 10 bases separated the two germline ends. The CDR3 DNA is TGCGCCAGCAGCCAAGCAGGGTATGGCACTGAAGCTTTCTTT. Translation: CASSQAGYGTEAFF.

V is TRBV15 and J is TRBJ2-7, with a tentative D call TRBD1 (5 bases). Germline-derived CDR1 and CDR2 are LNHNV and YYDKDF (reference sequence). V was cut by 1 base and J by 5 bases, with 15 bases left in between. The CDR3 runs 15 residues. Here the CDR3 reads CATSRVKWGPDEQYF. The CDR3 DNA follows: TGTGCCACCAGCAGAGTCAAGTGGGGCCCCGACGAGCAGTACTTC.

The chain joins TRBV7-2 to TRBJ2-1; the D gene is possibly TRBD2 (6 bases). Germline lookup yields CDR1 SGHTA and CDR2 FQGNSA. This CDR3 spans 14 amino acids. The ends were cut back, 0 bases at V and 6 bases at J, with 9 bases in the middle. The DNA of the CDR3 is TGTGCCAGCAGCTTAGCGGGGAGGCCCAATGAGCAGTTCTTC. Amino acids: CASSLAGRPNEQFF.

The rearrangement links TRBV10-3 to TRBJ2-2, with 9 bases aligning to TRBD1. This CDR3 region has 16 residues. V trimming: 7 bases; J trimming: 5 bases; junction bases outside the gene matches: 11. Germline assignment: CDR1 ENHRY and CDR2 SYGVKD. CDR3 sequence (DNA): TGTGCCATCAACTCACCGGGACAGGGAAGAACCGGGGAGCTGTTTTTT. This translates into CAINSPGQGRTGELFF.

The sample holds a few counts of this clone. The V gene is TRBV12-5, the J gene TRBJ2-1; the match to TRBD2 covers 15 bases. This CDR3 region has 17 residues. V was pared by 5 bases and J by 8 bases, with 10 bases of the junction left unmatched. Germline V CDR1 and CDR2: LGHNT, FRNRAP. The CDR3 region is CASGPPGLAGGPDEQFF. Here the CDR3 DNA reads TGTGCTAGTGGTCCTCCCGGACTAGCGGGGGGGCCGGATGAGCAGTTCTTC.

V is TRBV15 and J is TRBJ1-2, with D maybe TRBD1 (6 bases). Germline CDR1 LNHNV, CDR2 YYDKDF (reference sequence). The V end lost 0 bases, the J end lost 4 bases, and 9 bases lay between the germline ends. The CDR3 length is 14 residues. The DNA of the CDR3 is TGTGCCACCAGCAGAGAGCCGGACAGCTATGGCTACACCTTC. This codes for CATSREPDSYGYTF.

The chain combines TRBV29-1 with TRBJ1-1; D uncertain. Trimming cost V 3 bases and J 5 bases, with 10 bases left between them. Germline CDR1 and CDR2: SQVTM and ANQGSEA. CDR3 length equals 12 residues. The CDR3 region is CSVEATGTEAFF. The CDR3 DNA is TGCAGCGTTGAGGCAACCGGGACTGAAGCTTTCTTT.

The rearrangement uses TRBV6-5 and TRBJ1-1; D call uncertain. Per the germline V gene, CDR1 is MNHEY and CDR2 is SVGAGI. V lost 2 bases and J lost 1, with 5 bases in between. This CDR3 has 13 residues. The CDR3: CASSYIGNTEAFF. In nucleotides, the CDR3 is TGTGCCAGCAGTTACATTGGGAACACTGAAGCTTTCTTT.

Regarding this clone: Other DNA sequences from this sample encode an identical CDR3 as well. The V and J genes are TRBV5-1 and TRBJ2-5; 9 nucleotides line up with TRBD1. This CDR3 is built from 14 residues. V was clipped by 0 bases and J by 5 bases; unmatched bases: 2. Germline lookup yields CDR1 SGHRS and CDR2 YFSETQ. CDR3 sequence (DNA): TGCGCCAGCAGCTTGGCCGGACAGGGGGAGACCCAGTACTTC. Encoded protein: CASSLAGQGETQYF. The full variable domain, completed using reference TRBV5-1 and TRBJ2-5, is KAGVTQTPRYLIKTRGQQVTLSCSPISGHRSVSWYQQTPGQGLQFLFEYFSETQRNKGNFPGRFSGRQFSNSRSEMNVSTLELGDSALYLCASSLAGQGETQYFGPGTRLLVL.

CDR3 sequence reads: CAISESNGKETQYF. In nucleotides, the CDR3 is TGTGCCATCAGTGAGTCTAACGGTAAAGAGACCCAGTACTTC. The chain joins TRBV10-3 to TRBJ2-5, with D hard to call. Germline CDR1 is ENHRY and CDR2 is SYGVKD. The CDR3 consists of 14 residues. V was cut by 0 bases and J by 3 bases, with 8 bases left in between.

The chain links TRBV11-2 to TRBJ2-2; no clear D gene. The CDR3 runs 13 residues. Deletions cut 4 bases from V and 6 bases from J, with 9 bases between. CDR1 is SGHAT, CDR2 FQNNGV, per germline. The CDR3 nucleotides read TGTGCCAGCAGCTACAGCCGTGCCGGGGAGCTGTTTTTT. Translation gives CASSYSRAGELFF.

The J gene is TRBJ2-3, the V gene TRBV6-6; the D gene could be TRBD1 or TRBD2 (5 bases each). This CDR3 has 15 residues. CDR1 is MNHNY, CDR2 SVGAGI, per germline (reference sequence). V lost 0 bases and J lost 2, with 9 bases in between. CDR3 in amino acids: CASSYSRGNTDTQYF. The DNA for the CDR3 is TGTGCCAGCAGTTACTCGAGGGGTAACACAGATACGCAGTATTTT.

The chain carries TRBV5-1 and TRBJ2-5; the D is unclear. Germline V gene data show CDR1 as SGHRS and CDR2 as YFSETQ. The CDR3 runs 15 residues. The ends were cut back, 6 bases at V and 0 bases at J, with 15 bases in the middle. CDR3 DNA sequence: TGCGCCAGCAAAATGACCGCCGTGTACCAAGAGACCCAGTACTTC. Translated: CASKMTAVYQETQYF.

The chain links TRBV11-2 to TRBJ2-5; perhaps D is TRBD1 or TRBD2 (6 bases each). This CDR3 is 14 amino acids long. Germline V lookup: CDR1 SGHAT, CDR2 FQNNGV. V shed 6 bases and J shed 6 bases, with 17 bases lying between them. The DNA of the CDR3 is TGTGCCAGCAGACTAAGCAAGGGGGGTCAGACCCAGTACTTC. This encodes CASRLSKGGQTQYF.

The chain joins TRBV5-1 to TRBJ2-2; a weak D match, TRBD1 (6 bases). Per the germline V gene, CDR1 is SGHRS and CDR2 is YFSETQ. The germline V and J ends were trimmed by 3 bases and 6 bases, with 18 bases remaining between them. The CDR3 extends over 16 amino acids. CDR3 in DNA: TGCGCCAGCAGCTCTACAGGGACGTTCGATTCCGGGGAGCTGTTTTTT. Translated, it gives CASSSTGTFDSGELFF. Full variable domain (outside the CDR3, taken from reference TRBV5-1 and TRBJ2-2): KAGVTQTPRYLIKTRGQQVTLSCSPISGHRSVSWYQQTPGQGLQFLFEYFSETQRNKGNFPGRFSGRQFSNSRSEMNVSTLELGDSALYLCASSSTGTFDSGELFFGEGSRLTVL.

This chain links TRBV30 with TRBJ2-2; no reliable D call. The CDR3 covers 15 residues. Germline loops: CDR1 GTSNPN, CDR2 SVGIG (reference sequence). V was cut by 2 bases and J by 3 bases, with 13 bases left in between. The CDR3 loop reads CAWSPRRQYTGELFF. CDR3 nucleotide sequence: TGTGCCTGGAGTCCCAGACGACAATACACCGGGGAGCTGTTTTTT.

CDR3 nucleotides: TGTGCCAGCAGCTTGGGGACAGGGATCTACAATGAGCAGTTCTTC. This gives the protein CASSLGTGIYNEQFF. The chain couples TRBV5-6 to TRBJ2-1, with 8 bases aligning to TRBD1. The CDR3 contains 15 residues. The V and J ends lost 0 bases and 3 bases, in that order; junction bases with no gene match: 2. CDR1 is SGHDT and CDR2 is YYEEEE in the germline V gene. Combining the CDR3 with reference TRBV5-6 and TRBJ2-1 gives the whole variable domain DAGVTQSPTHLIKTRGQQVTLRCSPKSGHDTVSWYQQALGQGPQFIFQYYEEEERQRGNFPDRFSGHQFPNYSSELNVNALLLGDSALYLCASSLGTGIYNEQFFGPGTRLTVL.

This clone turned up a few times. The genes are TRBV9 and TRBJ1-2, with 8 bases fitting TRBD1. Losses at the gene ends were 4 bases for V and 4 bases for J; bases not matched to a gene: 6. CDR1 is SGDLS, CDR2 YYNGEE, per germline. The CDR3 spans 14 residues. CDR3 protein: CASSPFDRGYGYTF. The CDR3 region has the DNA TGTGCCAGCAGCCCATTCGACAGGGGCTATGGCTACACCTTC.

The genes are TRBV30 and TRBJ1-1; D is uncertain. CDR3 length: 13 amino acids. Germline V lookup: CDR1 GTSNPN, CDR2 SVGIG (reference sequence). The ends were cut back, 3 bases at V and 1 base at J, with 9 bases in the middle. The CDR3 sequence is CAWRKRRNTEAFF. CDR3 in DNA: TGTGCCTGGAGAAAACGAAGGAACACTGAAGCTTTCTTT.

The chain recombines TRBV10-3 with TRBJ2-6; the D is unclear. V shed 0 bases and J shed 3 bases, with 0 bases lying between them. The germline CDR1 and CDR2 sequences are ENHRY and SYGVKD. The CDR3 extends over 13 amino acids. The chain's CDR3 is CAISESGANVLTF. CDR3 sequence (DNA): TGTGCCATCAGTGAGTCTGGGGCCAACGTCCTGACTTTC.

In the case of this clone: In the same sample, other DNA sequences code for this CDR3. This rearrangement joins TRBV29-1 to TRBJ1-5, with D possibly TRBD1 on 6 matching bases. V lost 4 bases and J 4 bases, leaving 8 bases between the germline ends. Germline CDR1 reads SQVTM; CDR2 reads ANQGSEA. CDR3 size: 12 residues. CDR3 in amino acids: CSVGGANQPQHF. The CDR3, as DNA: TGCAGCGTTGGGGGGGCGAATCAGCCCCAGCATTTT.

This chain uses TRBV29-1 with TRBJ2-1, with no clear D. The germline V gene encodes CDR1 SQVTM and CDR2 ANQGSEA. Between the trimmed V and J ends, which lost 2 bases and 8 bases, there was a span of 13 bases. The CDR3 extends over 13 amino acids. The CDR3 DNA reads as TGCAGCGTTGAACCTAGTCATATCGATGAGCAGTTCTTC. Protein sequence: CSVEPSHIDEQFF.

The chain uses TRBV5-4 and TRBJ1-6; 7 bases align to TRBD1. The CDR3 is 15 amino acids. Losses at the gene ends were 3 bases for V and 5 bases for J; bases not matched to a gene: 5. Germline V gene sequence: CDR1 SGHNT, CDR2 YYREEE (reference sequence). CDR3 nucleotides: TGTGCCAGCAGCTGGGGACAGACAAATAATTCACCCCTCCACTTT. Encoded protein: CASSWGQTNNSPLHF.

The chain joins TRBV29-1 to TRBJ2-2, with 9 bases lining up with TRBD1. Germline CDR1 and CDR2: SQVTM and ANQGSEA. V gave up 6 bases and J gave up 1 base; unmatched junction bases: 3. The CDR3 has 14 residues. CDR3 sequence (DNA): TGCAGCGTCGGACAGGGGATGAACACCGGGGAGCTGTTTTTT. Translation: CSVGQGMNTGELFF.

The chain carries TRBV29-1 and TRBJ1-1; the match to TRBD1 covers 9 bases. Germline lookup yields CDR1 SQVTM and CDR2 ANQGSEA. Losses at the gene ends were 0 bases for V and 5 bases for J; bases not matched to a gene: 10. The CDR3 loop spans 16 amino acids. CDR3 region: CSVEDPQDRGRTEAFF. CDR3 DNA: TGCAGCGTTGAAGATCCCCAAGACAGGGGGAGAACTGAAGCTTTCTTT.

The chain joins TRBV2 to TRBJ2-7; TRBD1 is a possible D gene (6 bases). CDR1 SNHLY and CDR2 FYNNEI come from the germline V gene. V was clipped by 2 bases and J by 2 bases, with 19 bases between them. The CDR3 has 17 amino acids. CDR3 DNA: TGTGCCAGCAGTGAATGGGGGCCGGTGGCCACCCCCTACGAGCAGTACTTC. Translated: CASSEWGPVATPYEQYF.